What follows are 2 T cell receptor beta chains derived from one specimen sequenced in a study of regulatory dendritic cells for organ transplantation. The method was immunoSEQ multiplex PCR; TCRdb's version includes in-frame clones alone and lacks a portion of them. Found here are 13,000 or so clones, 85% to 90% of them singletons; the top ten hold 0.22%. Which antigens these TCRs recognize remains unknown. Sorted T cells were CFSE-labeled and cultured 5 days with allogeneic regulatory or mature dendritic cells at 1:10. Sequencing was carried out using naive CD8+ T cells from blood cultured with regulatory dendritic cells. Subset given: CD45RA+ naive T cells. The receptors were gathered from a human donor in good health.

The rearrangement joins TRBV15 to TRBJ1-2; TRBD1 is a possible D gene (5 bases). The CDR3 loop spans 13 amino acids. Trimming cost V 0 bases and J 8 bases, with 10 bases left between them. Germline loops: CDR1 LNHNV, CDR2 YYDKDF (reference sequence). The CDR3 reads CATSRDLRGGYTF. Written as DNA, the CDR3 is TGTGCCACCAGCAGAGATCTAAGGGGCGGCTACACCTTC.

V is TRBV7-9 and J is TRBJ2-2, with D maybe TRBD2 (5 bases). This CDR3 has 16 residues. The V end lost 5 bases, the J end lost 4 bases, and 17 bases lay between the germline ends. Germline values: CDR1 SEHNR, CDR2 FQNEAQ (reference sequence). The CDR3 loop is CASSPPRTGVTGELFF. CDR3 nucleotides: TGTGCCAGCAGCCCACCCAGGACTGGTGTCACCGGGGAGCTGTTTTTT.